This T cell receptor (beta chain) came from a study of neoadjuvant anti-PD-1 for oral cavity cancer. About the research overall: Most patients had three to four biweekly doses of 3 mg/kg nivolumab before resection.

Most PBMC samples had 480 ng input DNA in six replicates. Repertoires were generated with immunoSEQ multiplex PCR, while TCRdb's copy carries only in-frame clones and drops some. The profile shows roughly 40,000 clones, 77% of them singletons. The CDR3 length is 16 residues. The junction had 4 bases not matched to a gene; V was cut back by 1 base and J by 3 bases. CDR1 SGHAT and CDR2 FQNNGV come from the germline V gene. Indicated time point: after neoadjuvant nivolumab, at surgical resection. This clone was found a few times. This sample comprised PBMCs, obtained after nivolumab (anti-PD-1) treatment. The chain links TRBV11-2 to TRBJ2-7; 12 bases are a match to TRBD2. This clonotype was obtained from a person between 35 and 79 years old with oral cavity squamous cell carcinoma. CDR3 sequence: CASSLGPSGRDYEQYF. The CDR3 nucleotides are TGTGCCAGCAGCTTAGGGCCTAGCGGGAGGGACTACGAGCAGTACTTC.